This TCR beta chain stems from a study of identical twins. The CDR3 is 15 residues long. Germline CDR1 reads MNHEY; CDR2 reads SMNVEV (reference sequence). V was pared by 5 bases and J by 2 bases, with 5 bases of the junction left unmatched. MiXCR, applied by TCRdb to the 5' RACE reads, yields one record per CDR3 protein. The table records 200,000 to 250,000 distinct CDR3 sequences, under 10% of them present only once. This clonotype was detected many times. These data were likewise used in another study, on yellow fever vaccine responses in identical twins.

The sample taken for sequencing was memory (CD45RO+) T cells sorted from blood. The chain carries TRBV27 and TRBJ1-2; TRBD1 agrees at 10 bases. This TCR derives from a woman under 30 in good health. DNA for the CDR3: TGTGCCAGCAGTACAGCGGGACAGGGGAACTATGGCTACACCTTC. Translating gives CASSTAGQGNYGYTF.